This TCR beta chain was sequenced during a study of cytotoxic CD8 clonotypes in ibrutinib-treated CLL. The CDR3 extends over 15 amino acids. Deletions cut 3 bases from V and 1 base from J, with 12 bases between. In germline, CDR1 is MNHNS, CDR2 SASEGT. The repertoire was sequenced with immunoSEQ multiplex PCR; TCRdb's copy has only in-frame clones and lacks some. Of over 250,000 clones in the sample, roughly three quarters were seen once. Source: PBMCs, taken at disease progression, from a patient treated with ibrutinib. The source of this sequence is a human donor with chronic lymphocytic leukemia. V gene TRBV6-1 combines with J gene TRBJ2-5; D is perhaps TRBD1 (5 bases). As DNA, the CDR3 is TGTGCCAGCAGTGAGGGCAGGGTCATCCAAGAGACCCAGTACTTC. Its protein is CASSEGRVIQETQYF.